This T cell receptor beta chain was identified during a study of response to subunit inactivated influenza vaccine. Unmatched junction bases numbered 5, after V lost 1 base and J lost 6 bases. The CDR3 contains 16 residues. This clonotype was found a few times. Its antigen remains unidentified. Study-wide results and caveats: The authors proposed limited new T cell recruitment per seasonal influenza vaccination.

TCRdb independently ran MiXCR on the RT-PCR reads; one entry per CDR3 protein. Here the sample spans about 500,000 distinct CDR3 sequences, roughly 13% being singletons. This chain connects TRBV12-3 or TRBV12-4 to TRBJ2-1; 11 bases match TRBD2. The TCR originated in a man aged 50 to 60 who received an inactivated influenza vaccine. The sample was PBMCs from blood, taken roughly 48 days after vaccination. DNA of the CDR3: TGTGCCAGCAGTTTAGATAGCGGGGGGGCTTTCAATGAGCAGTTCTTC. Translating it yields CASSLDSGGAFNEQFF.